What follows is one TCR beta chain and its context. The antigen is undetermined. This sample was taken from a study of cytomegalovirus exposure and HLA in healthy donors. Study overall: When fewer than 400 donors were genotyped, just over 80% of them were found to fall in the Caucasian-associated ancestry cluster.

V was shortened by 1 base and J by 0 bases, with 10 bases between the two germline ends. This CDR3 comprises 17 residues. CDR1 is SGHTA, CDR2 FQGNSA, per germline. The PCR ran on 60 Vbeta and 13 Jbeta primers. Profiling relied on immunoSEQ multiplex PCR, and the TCRdb table lists in-frame clones only, not all of them. The table includes fewer than 95,000 clones, approximately 80% detected once. The study, taken as a whole, reports: As was reported, the classifier diagnosed cytomegalovirus status with high specificity and sensitivity.

The chain links TRBV7-2 to TRBJ1-6; no clear D. The sample comprised PBMCs. The source is a man aged 18 to 30 in good health and CMV-seronegative. This chain's CDR3 is CASSLEAASSYNSPLHF. In DNA, the CDR3 is TGTGCCAGCAGCTTAGAGGCAGCGAGCTCCTATAATTCACCCCTCCACTTT.